The source of this T cell receptor beta chain is a study of shared clonotypes between healthy human individuals. Germline CDR1 reads SGHDN; CDR2 reads FVKESK. V lost 0 bases to trimming and J lost 3 bases; unmatched junction nucleotides: 5. CDR3 length: 16 residues. Both subsets, CD45RA+ naive and CD45RA-negative memory, were split from the CD4+ cells. Repertoires were generated with immunoSEQ multiplex PCR, while TCRdb's copy carries only in-frame clones and drops some. The sample holds approximately 1,500,000 clones, 95% to 99% seen once. The material sequenced was naive CD4+ T cells sorted from blood. Subset specified: CD45RA+ positively selected. The chain combines TRBV14 with TRBJ2-1; 7 nucleotides agree with TRBD2. This receptor was taken from a man aged 25 to 45 in good health. The CDR3 reads CASSQERGLRYNEQFF. The CDR3 DNA follows: TGTGCCAGCAGCCAAGAAAGGGGACTACGCTACAATGAGCAGTTCTTC.